This T cell receptor (beta chain) was sequenced during a study of tumor-infiltrating lymphocytes in primary liver carcinoma. Across the study: The study included patients who were men and women aged 30 to 69 years. Study results and caveats: Between tumor regions, pairs overlapped more than tumor-adjacent and tumor-blood pairs did. Blood's top-250-clone fraction was significantly lower than that of tumors (p = 0.039).

Starting material of 400 to 600 ng total RNA yielded TCR beta cDNA via a constant-region primer. For TCR beta, libraries were produced by three nested multiplex PCR rounds using slightly modified ARM-PCR. TRBV1-TRBV30 forward and Cbeta reverse primers drove the first two roughly 10-cycle rounds. TCRdb ran MiXCR on the multiplex PCR reads and lists one entry per CDR3 protein. Of about 70,000 distinct CDR3 sequences listed, 60% to 75% were seen once; the top ten hold roughly 25%. CDR3 length equals 16 residues. CDR1 is LGHNT, CDR2 FRNRAP, per germline. Bulk tissue was left unsorted, and RNA and DNA were co-extracted from about 19-30 mg of it. To note about this clonotype: As yet, its antigen is unknown. The junction differs from germline at one of its ends, possibly a read error.

The TCR comes from a man aged 35-49 years with primary liver carcinoma and hepatitis B virus infection. This chain connects TRBV12-5 to TRBJ2-2; D ambiguous. The source material was liver tumor tissue from sampling region 4. Subset indicated: tumor region T4, right-lateral pole. CDR3 in amino acids: CASGPPGNSNTRELFF. CDR3 in DNA: TGTGCTAGTGGTCCCCCGGGCAACTCTAACACCAGGGAGCTGTTTTTT.